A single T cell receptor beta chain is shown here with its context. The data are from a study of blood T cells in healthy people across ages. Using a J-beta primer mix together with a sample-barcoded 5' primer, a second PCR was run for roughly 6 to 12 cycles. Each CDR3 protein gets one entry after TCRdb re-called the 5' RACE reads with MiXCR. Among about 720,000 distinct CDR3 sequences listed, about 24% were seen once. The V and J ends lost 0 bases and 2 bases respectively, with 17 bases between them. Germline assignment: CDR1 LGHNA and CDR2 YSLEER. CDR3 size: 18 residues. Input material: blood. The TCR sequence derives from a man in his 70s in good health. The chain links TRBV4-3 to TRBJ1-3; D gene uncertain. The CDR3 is CASSQDHQSSWAGNTIYF. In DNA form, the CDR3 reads TGCGCCAGCAGCCAAGATCATCAGTCCTCCTGGGCTGGAAACACCATATATTTT.